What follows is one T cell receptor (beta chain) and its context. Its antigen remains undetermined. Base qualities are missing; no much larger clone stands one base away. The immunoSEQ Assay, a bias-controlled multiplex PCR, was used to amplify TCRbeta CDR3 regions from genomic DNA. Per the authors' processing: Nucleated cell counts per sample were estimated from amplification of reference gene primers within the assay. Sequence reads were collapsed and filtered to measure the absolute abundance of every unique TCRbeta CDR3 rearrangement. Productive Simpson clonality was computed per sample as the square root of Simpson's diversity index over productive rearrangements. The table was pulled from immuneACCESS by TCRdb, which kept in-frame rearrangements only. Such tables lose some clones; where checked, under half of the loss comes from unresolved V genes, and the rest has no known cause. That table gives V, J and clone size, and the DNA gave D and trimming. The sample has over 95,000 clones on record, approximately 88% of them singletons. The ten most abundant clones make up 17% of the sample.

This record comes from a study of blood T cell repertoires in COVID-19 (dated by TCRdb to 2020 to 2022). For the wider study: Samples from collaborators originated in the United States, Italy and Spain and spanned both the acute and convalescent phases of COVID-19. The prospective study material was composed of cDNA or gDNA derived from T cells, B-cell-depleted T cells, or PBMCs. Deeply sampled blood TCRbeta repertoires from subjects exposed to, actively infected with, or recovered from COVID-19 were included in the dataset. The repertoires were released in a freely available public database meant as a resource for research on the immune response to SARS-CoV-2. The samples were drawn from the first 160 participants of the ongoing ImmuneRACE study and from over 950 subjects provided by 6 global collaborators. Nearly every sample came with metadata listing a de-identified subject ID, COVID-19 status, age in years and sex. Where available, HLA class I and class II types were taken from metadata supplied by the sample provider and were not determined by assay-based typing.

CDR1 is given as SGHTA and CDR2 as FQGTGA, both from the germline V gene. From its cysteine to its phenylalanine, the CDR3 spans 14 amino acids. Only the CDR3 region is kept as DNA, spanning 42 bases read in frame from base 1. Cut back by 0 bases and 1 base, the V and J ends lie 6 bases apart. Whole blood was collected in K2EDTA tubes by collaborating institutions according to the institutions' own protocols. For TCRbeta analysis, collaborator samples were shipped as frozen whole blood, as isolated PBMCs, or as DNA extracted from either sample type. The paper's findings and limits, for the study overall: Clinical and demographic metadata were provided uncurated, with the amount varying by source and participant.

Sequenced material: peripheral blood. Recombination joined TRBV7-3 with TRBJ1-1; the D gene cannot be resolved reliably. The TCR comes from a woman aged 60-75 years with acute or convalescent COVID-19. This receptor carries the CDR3 CASSLTDRNTEAFF. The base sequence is TGTGCCAGCAGCTTAACTGATAGGAACACTGAAGCTTTCTTT.